This T cell receptor (beta chain) was sequenced for a study of OX40 agonist ivuxolimab in advanced cancers. Study-wide results and caveats: The average count of expanded clones was higher among CD8+ T cells than among CD4+. Circulating CD4+ and CD8+ T cells showed clonal expansion by week 6 at 0.1 to 3.0 mg/kg.

Assay used: immunoSEQ multiplex PCR; TCRdb lists only in-frame clones, some missing. The sample lists 82,000 or so clones, more than 85% occurring once. Germline loops: CDR1 SQVTM, CDR2 ANQGSEA. This CDR3 has 14 residues. Between the trimmed V and J ends, which lost 5 bases and 1 base, there was a span of 15 bases. As to this clone: No antigen is known for it.

The sequence came from an adult with an advanced solid tumor such as melanoma, head and neck, liver or kidney cancer. Sequencing used CD4+ or CD8+ T cells sorted from blood, obtained in a trial of the OX40 agonist ivuxolimab. This chain connects TRBV29-1 to TRBJ2-7; D is perhaps TRBD2 (6 bases). The CDR3 sequence: CSVRMTGVSYEQYF. CDR3 sequence (DNA): TGCAGCGTTAGAATGACGGGAGTATCCTACGAGCAGTACTTC.